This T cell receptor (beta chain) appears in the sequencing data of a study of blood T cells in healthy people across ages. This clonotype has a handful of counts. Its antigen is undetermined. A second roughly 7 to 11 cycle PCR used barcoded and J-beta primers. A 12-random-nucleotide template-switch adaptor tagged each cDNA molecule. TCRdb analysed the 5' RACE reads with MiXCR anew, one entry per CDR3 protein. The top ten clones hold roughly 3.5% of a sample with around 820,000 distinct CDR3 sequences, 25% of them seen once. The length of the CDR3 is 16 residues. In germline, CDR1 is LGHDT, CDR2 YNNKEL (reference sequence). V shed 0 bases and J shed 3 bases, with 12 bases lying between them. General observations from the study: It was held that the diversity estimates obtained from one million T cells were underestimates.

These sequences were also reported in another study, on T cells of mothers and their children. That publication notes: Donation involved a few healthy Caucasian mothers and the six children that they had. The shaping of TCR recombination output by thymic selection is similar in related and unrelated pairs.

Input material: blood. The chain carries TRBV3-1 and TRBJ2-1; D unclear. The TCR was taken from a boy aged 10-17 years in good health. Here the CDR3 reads CASSQDEESIYNEQFF. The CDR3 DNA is TGTGCCAGCAGCCAAGATGAAGAAAGCATCTACAATGAGCAGTTCTTC.